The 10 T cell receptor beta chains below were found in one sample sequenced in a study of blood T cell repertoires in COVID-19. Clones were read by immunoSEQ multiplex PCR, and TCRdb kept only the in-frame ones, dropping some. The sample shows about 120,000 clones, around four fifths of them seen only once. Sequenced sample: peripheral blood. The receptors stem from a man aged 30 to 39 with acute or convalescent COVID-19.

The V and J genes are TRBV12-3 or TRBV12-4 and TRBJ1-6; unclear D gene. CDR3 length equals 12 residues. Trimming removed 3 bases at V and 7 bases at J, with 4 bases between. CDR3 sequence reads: CASSLSNSPLHF. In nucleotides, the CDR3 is TGTGCCAGCAGTTTGAGCAATTCACCCCTCCACTTT.

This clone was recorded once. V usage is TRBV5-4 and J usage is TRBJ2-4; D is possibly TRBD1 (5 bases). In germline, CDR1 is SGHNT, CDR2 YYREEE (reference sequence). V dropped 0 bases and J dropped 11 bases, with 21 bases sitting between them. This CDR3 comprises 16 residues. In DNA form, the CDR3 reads TGTGCCAGCAGCTTGGATAGGAGCGACAGCTCGACCGTTCAGTACTTC. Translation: CASSLDRSDSSTVQYF.

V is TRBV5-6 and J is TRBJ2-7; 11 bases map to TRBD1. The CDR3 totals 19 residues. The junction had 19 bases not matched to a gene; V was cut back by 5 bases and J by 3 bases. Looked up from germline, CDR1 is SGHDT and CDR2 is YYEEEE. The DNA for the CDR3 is TGTGCCAGCAGTTGGGACAGGGGGTTTCTGGGACCTTCTCTCTACGAGCAGTACTTC. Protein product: CASSWDRGFLGPSLYEQYF.

CDR3 DNA: TGTGCCAGCAGCTTAGTTGGCGGGGGGCAGTACACAGATACGCAGTATTTT. Amino acids: CASSLVGGGQYTDTQYF. The rearrangement uses TRBV7-2 and TRBJ2-3; TRBD2 matches at 8 bases. The trim removed 1 base at V and 2 bases at J, leaving 8 bases unmatched. The CDR3 runs to 17 residues. CDR1 is SGHTA, CDR2 FQGNSA, per germline.

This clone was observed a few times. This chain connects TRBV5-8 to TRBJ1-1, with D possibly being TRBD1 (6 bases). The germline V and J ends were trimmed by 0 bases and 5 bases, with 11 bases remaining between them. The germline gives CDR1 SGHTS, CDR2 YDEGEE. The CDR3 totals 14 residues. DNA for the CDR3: TGTGCCAGCAGCTTGGACAGGGTCTTGACTGAAGCTTTCTTT. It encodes CASSLDRVLTEAFF.

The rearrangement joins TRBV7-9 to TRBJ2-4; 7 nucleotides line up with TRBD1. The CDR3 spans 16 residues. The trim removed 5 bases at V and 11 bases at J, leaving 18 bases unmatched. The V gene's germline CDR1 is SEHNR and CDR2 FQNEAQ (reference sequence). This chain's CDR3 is CASSPSRGTDTPFQYF. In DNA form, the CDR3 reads TGTGCCAGCAGCCCATCGCGTGGGACAGATACCCCATTTCAGTACTTC.

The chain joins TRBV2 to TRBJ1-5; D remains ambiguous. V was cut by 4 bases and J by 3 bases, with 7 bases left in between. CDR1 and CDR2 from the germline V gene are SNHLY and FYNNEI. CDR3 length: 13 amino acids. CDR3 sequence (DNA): TGTGCCAGCAGTGGGCAGTACAATCAGCCCCAGCATTTT. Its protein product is CASSGQYNQPQHF.

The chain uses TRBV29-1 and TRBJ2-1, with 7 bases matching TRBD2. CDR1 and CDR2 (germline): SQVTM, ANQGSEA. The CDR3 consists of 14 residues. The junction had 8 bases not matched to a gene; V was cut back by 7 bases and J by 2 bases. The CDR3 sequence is CSGGVSGAYNEQFF. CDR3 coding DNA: TGCAGCGGGGGGGTCAGCGGGGCCTACAATGAGCAGTTCTTC.

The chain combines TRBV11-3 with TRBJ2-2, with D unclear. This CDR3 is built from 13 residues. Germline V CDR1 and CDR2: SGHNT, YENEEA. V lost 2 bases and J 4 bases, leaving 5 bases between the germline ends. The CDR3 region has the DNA TGTGCCAGCAGCTTAACTTCCACCGGGGAGCTGTTTTTT. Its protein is CASSLTSTGELFF.

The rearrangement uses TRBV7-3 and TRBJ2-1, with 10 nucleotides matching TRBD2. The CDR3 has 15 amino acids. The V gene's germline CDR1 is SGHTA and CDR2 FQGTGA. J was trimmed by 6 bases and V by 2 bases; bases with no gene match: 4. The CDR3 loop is CASSLRSGRANEQFF. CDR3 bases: TGTGCCAGCAGCTTACGAAGCGGGAGGGCCAATGAGCAGTTCTTC. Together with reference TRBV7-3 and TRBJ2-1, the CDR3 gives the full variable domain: GAGVSQTPSNKVTEKGKYVELRCDPISGHTALYWYRQSLGQGPEFLIYFQGTGAADDSGLPNDRFFAVRPEGSVSTLKIQRTERGDSAVYLCASSLRSGRANEQFFGPGTRLTVL.